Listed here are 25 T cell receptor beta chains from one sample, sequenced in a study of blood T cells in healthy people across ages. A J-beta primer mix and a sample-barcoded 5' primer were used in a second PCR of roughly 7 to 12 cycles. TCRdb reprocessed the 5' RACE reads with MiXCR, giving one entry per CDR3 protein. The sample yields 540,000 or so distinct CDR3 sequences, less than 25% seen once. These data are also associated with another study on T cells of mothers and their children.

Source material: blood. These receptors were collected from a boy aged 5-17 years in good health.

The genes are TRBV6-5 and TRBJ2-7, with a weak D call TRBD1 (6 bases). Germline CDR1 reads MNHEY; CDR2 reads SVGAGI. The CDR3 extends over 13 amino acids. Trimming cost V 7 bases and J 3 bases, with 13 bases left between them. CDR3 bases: TGTGCCAGCAAAACCGGGACAAGCTACGAGCAGTACTTC. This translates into CASKTGTSYEQYF.

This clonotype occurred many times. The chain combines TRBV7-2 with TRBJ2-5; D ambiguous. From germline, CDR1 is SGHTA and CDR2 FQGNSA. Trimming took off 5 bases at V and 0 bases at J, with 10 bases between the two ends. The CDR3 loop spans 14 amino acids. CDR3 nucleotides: TGTGCCAGCAGCGCCAAGCATTACCAAGAGACCCAGTACTTC. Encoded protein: CASSAKHYQETQYF.

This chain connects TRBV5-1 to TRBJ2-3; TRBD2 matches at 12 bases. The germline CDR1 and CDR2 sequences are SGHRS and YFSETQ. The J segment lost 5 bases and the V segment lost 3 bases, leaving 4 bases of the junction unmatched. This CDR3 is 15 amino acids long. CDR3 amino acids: CASSYGLAGQDTQYF. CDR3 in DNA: TGCGCCAGCAGCTACGGACTAGCGGGGCAAGATACGCAGTATTTT.

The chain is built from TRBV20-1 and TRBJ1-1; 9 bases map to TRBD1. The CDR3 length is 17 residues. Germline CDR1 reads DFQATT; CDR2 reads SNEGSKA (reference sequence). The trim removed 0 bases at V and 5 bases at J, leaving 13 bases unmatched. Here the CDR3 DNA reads TGCAGTGCTAGAGATCCGGGACAGGGATTCGGTCGGACTGAAGCTTTCTTT. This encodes CSARDPGQGFGRTEAFF.

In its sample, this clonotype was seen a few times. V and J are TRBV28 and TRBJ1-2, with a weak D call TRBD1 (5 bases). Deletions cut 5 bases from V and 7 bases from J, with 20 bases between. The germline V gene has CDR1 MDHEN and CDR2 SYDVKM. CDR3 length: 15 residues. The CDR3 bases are TGTGCCAGCAGTCTGGGTCGCTGGCCAGGGAGTGGCTACACCTTC. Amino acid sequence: CASSLGRWPGSGYTF.

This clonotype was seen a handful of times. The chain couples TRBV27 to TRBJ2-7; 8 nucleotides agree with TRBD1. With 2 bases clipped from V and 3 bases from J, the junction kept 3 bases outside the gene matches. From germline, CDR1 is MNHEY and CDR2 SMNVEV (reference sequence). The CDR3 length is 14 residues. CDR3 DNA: TGTGCCAGCAGTTTAATCGGACAGGGCTACGAGCAGTACTTC. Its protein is CASSLIGQGYEQYF.

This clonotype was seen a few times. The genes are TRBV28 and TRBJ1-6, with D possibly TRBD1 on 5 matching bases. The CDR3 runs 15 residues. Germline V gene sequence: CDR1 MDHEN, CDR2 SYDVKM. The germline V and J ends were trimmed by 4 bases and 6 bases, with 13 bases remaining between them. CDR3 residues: CASSYRGVGNSPLHF. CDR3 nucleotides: TGTGCCAGCAGTTACCGAGGGGTTGGTAATTCACCCCTCCACTTT.

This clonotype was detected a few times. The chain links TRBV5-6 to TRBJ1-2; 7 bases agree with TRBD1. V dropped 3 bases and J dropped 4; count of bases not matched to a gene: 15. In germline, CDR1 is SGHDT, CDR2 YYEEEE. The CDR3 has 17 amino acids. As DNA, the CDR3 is TGTGCCAGCAGCTCGCTCCCTTCACAGGGGCCCGTCTATGGCTACACCTTC. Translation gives CASSSLPSQGPVYGYTF.

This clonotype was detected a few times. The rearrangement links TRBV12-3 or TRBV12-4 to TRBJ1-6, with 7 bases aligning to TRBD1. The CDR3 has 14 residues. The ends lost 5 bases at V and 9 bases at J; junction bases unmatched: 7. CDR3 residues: CASSPDRVGSPLHF. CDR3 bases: TGTGCCAGCAGTCCCGACAGGGTCGGTTCACCCCTCCACTTT.

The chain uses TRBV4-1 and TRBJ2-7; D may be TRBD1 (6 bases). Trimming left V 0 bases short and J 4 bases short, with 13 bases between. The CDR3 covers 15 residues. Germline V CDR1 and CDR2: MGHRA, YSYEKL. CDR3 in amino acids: CASSQDRGFRYEQYF. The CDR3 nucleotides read TGCGCCAGCAGCCAAGACAGGGGCTTTAGATACGAGCAGTACTTC.

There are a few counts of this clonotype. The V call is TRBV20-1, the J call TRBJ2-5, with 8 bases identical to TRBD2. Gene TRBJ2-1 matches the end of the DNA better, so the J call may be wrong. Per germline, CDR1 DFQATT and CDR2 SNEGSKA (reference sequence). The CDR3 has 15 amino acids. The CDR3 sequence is CSAEARAGGLNEQFF. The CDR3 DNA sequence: TGCAGTGCTGAGGCGAGGGCGGGAGGTCTCAATGAGCAGTTCTTC.

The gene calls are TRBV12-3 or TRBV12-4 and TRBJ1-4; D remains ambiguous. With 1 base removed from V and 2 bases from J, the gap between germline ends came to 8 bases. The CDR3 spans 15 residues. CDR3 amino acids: CASSLVLGTNEKLFF. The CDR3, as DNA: TGTGCCAGCAGTTTAGTGCTGGGGACTAATGAAAAACTGTTTTTT.

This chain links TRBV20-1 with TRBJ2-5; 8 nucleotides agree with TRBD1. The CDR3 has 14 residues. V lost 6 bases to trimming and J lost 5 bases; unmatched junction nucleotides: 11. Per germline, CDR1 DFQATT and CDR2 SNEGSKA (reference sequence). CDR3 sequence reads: CSARDQGAWETQYF. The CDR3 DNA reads TGCAGTGCGAGGGACCAGGGGGCTTGGGAGACCCAGTACTTC.

This chain's CDR3 is CASNLLGGADEQFF. The CDR3 region has the DNA TGTGCCAGCAACCTCCTAGGGGGGGCCGATGAGCAGTTCTTC. V is TRBV7-2 and J is TRBJ2-1; D perhaps matches TRBD2 (7 bases). This CDR3 contains 14 residues. CDR1 SGHTA and CDR2 FQGNSA come from the germline V gene. The ends were cut back, 7 bases at V and 8 bases at J, with 18 bases in the middle. The full variable domain, its missing parts supplied by reference TRBV7-2 and TRBJ2-1, is GAGVSQSPSNKVTEKGKDVELRCDPISGHTALYWYRQSLGQGLEFLIYFQGNSAPDKSGLPSDRFSAERTGGSVSTLTIQRTQQEDSAVYLCASNLLGGADEQFFGPGTRLTVL.

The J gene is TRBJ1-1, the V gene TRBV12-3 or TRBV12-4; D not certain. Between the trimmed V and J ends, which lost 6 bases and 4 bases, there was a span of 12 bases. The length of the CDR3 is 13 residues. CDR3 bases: TGTGCCAGCAGACAGTACGGCGGCACTGAAGCTTTCTTT. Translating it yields CASRQYGGTEAFF.

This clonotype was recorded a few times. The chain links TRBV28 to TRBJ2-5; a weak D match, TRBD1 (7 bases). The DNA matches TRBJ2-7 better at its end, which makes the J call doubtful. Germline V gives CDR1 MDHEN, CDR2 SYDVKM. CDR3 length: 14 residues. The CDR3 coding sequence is TGTGCCAGCACCTGGGCAGGGGGGACCTACGAGCAGTACTTC. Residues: CASTWAGGTYEQYF.

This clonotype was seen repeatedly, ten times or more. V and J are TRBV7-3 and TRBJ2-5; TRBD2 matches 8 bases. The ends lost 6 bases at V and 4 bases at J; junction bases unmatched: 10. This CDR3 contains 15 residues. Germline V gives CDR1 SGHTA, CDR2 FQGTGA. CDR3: CASSPHSGGLETQYF. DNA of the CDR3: TGTGCCAGCAGTCCTCACAGCGGGGGTTTAGAGACCCAGTACTTC. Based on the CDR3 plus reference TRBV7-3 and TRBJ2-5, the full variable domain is GAGVSQTPSNKVTEKGKYVELRCDPISGHTALYWYRQSLGQGPEFLIYFQGTGAADDSGLPNDRFFAVRPEGSVSTLKIQRTERGDSAVYLCASSPHSGGLETQYFGPGTRLLVL.

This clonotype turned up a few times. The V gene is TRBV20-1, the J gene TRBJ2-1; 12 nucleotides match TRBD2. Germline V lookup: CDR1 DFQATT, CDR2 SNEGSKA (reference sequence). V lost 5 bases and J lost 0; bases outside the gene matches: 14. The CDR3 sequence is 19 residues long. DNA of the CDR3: TGCAGTGCTCCCTGGGGAGCTAGCGGGAGGGTAAGCTCCTACAATGAGCAGTTCTTC. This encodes CSAPWGASGRVSSYNEQFF.

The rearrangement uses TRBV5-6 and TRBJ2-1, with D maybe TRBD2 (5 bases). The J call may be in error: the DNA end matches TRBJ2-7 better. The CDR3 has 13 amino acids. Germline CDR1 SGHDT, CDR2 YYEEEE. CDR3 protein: CASNRRGSYEQYF. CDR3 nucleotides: TGTGCCAGCAACCGCCGAGGGTCCTACGAGCAGTACTTC.

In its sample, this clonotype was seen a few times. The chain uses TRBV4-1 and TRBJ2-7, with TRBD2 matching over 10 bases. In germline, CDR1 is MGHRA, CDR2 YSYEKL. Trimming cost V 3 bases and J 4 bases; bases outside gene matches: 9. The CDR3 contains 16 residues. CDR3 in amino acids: CASSQEPGLATYEQYF. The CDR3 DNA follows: TGCGCCAGCAGCCAGGAACCGGGACTAGCGACTTACGAGCAGTACTTC.

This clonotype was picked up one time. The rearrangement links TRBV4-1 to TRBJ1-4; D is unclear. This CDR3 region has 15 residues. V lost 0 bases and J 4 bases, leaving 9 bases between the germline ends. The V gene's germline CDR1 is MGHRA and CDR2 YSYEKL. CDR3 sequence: CASSQESRVNEKLFF. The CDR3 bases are TGCGCCAGCAGCCAAGAAAGTAGAGTTAATGAAAAACTGTTTTTT.

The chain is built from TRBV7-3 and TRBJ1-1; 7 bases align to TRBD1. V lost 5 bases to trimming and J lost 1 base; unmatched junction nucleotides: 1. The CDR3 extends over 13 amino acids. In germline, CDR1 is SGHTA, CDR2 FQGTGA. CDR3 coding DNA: TGTGCCAGCAGCACAGGGGCGAACACTGAAGCTTTCTTT. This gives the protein CASSTGANTEAFF.

The CDR3: CASSQDHRKEGTQYF. CDR3 sequence (DNA): TGCGCCAGCAGCCAAGATCACCGTAAGGAAGGGACCCAGTACTTC. The chain uses TRBV4-3 and TRBJ2-5; D not certain. Germline values: CDR1 LGHNA, CDR2 YSLEER. V lost 0 bases to trimming and J lost 7 bases, with 15 bases between them. This CDR3 has 15 residues.

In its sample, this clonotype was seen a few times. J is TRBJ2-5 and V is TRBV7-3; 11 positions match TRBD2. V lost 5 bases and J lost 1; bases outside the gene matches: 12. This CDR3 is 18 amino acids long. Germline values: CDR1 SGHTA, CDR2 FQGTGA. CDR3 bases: TGTGCCAGCAGCCCGAAAGGGCTAGCGGGAGGTTCCCAAGAGACCCAGTACTTC. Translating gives CASSPKGLAGGSQETQYF.

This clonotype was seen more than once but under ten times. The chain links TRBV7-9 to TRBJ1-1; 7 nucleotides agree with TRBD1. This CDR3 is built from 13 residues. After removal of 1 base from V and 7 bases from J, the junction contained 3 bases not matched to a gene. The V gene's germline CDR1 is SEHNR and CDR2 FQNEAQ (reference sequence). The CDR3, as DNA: TGTGCCAGCAGCTTAGACAGGGGCTTTGAAGCTTTCTTT. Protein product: CASSLDRGFEAFF.